Below, 20 T cell receptor beta chains from the same sample are listed, as sequenced in a study of technical replicates of blood from several donors. The data were produced by immunoSEQ multiplex PCR, yet TCRdb's version contains in-frame clones alone and is incomplete. The sample carries 80,000 to 95,000 clones, 85% to 95% recorded once. The sample taken for sequencing was T cells isolated from PBMCs. These receptors were taken from a human donor in good health.

This clone came up once. The chain combines TRBV2 with TRBJ1-2; D perhaps matches TRBD1 (6 bases). V was pared by 6 bases and J by 4 bases, with 15 bases between. This CDR3 is built from 14 residues. The germline CDR1 and CDR2 sequences are SNHLY and FYNNEI. The CDR3 DNA reads as TGTGCCAGCAGCCCCGGGGGGCAGTCCTATGGCTACACCTTC. This translates into CASSPGGQSYGYTF.

The V call is TRBV18, the J call TRBJ1-1; tentatively, D is TRBD1 (5 bases). CDR1 KGHSH and CDR2 LQKENI come from the germline V gene. This CDR3 contains 16 residues. The V end lost 3 bases, the J end lost 2 bases, and 16 bases lay between the germline ends. CDR3: CASSPRGGGRNTEAFF. CDR3 bases: TGTGCCAGCTCACCCCGGGGGGGTGGGAGAAACACTGAAGCTTTCTTT.

Turning to this clone: The junction shows a germline mismatch at one end, possibly a read error. The J gene is TRBJ1-1, the V gene TRBV28, with 8 bases aligning to TRBD1. Per germline, CDR1 MDHEN and CDR2 SYDVKM. This CDR3 region has 14 residues. For the CDR3, the DNA is TGTGCCAGCAGTTTATGGGTACAGGGGGGACCTCCCCTCTTT. Amino acids: CASSLWVQGGPPLF.

The V gene is TRBV30, the J gene TRBJ2-6; TRBD2 might be the D (5 bases). V lost 2 bases, J lost 0 bases, and 8 bases lay in between. The CDR3 is 15 amino acids. Germline values: CDR1 GTSNPN, CDR2 SVGIG (reference sequence). CDR3 DNA sequence: TGTGCCTGGAGTTACGGAGGCTCTGGGGCCAACGTCCTGACTTTC. Its translation: CAWSYGGSGANVLTF.

This clone showed up just once. The gene calls are TRBV5-4 and TRBJ1-6; a weak D match, TRBD1 (6 bases). CDR1 is SGHNT and CDR2 is YYREEE in the germline V gene (reference sequence). The CDR3 totals 14 residues. V was cut by 4 bases and J by 4 bases, with 9 bases left in between. CDR3 nucleotide sequence: TGTGCCAGCAGCGCAGACAGGTATAATTCACCCCTCCACTTT. It translates to CASSADRYNSPLHF. The whole variable domain, remainder taken from reference TRBV5-4 and TRBJ1-6, is ETGVTQSPTHLIKTRGQQVTLRCSSQSGHNTVSWYQQALGQGPQFIFQYYREEENGRGNFPPRFSGLQFPNYSSELNVNALELDDSALYLCASSADRYNSPLHFGNGTRLTVT.

The chain uses TRBV13 and TRBJ1-4; 11 nucleotides align to TRBD1. Germline trimming cut 4 bases from V and 8 bases from J; bases unmatched to any gene: 6. In germline, CDR1 is PRHDT, CDR2 FYEKMQ (reference sequence). CDR3 length equals 15 residues. CDR3 bases: TGTGCCAGCAGCTCGGGACAGGGGGTCCGGGAAAAACTGTTTTTT. Its translation: CASSSGQGVREKLFF.

The CDR3 loop is CASSFLPGSRSTDTQYF. CDR3 DNA sequence: TGTGCCAGCAGTTTCCTCCCGGGGAGCCGAAGCACAGATACGCAGTATTTT. This chain connects TRBV27 to TRBJ2-3, with a weak D call TRBD2 (5 bases). V shed 3 bases and J shed 0 bases, with 16 bases lying between them. This CDR3 spans 17 amino acids. Germline V CDR1 and CDR2: MNHEY, SMNVEV (reference sequence).

This clone was seen just once. The chain links TRBV5-4 to TRBJ2-7; D possibly corresponds to TRBD2 (5 bases). CDR1 SGHNT and CDR2 YYREEE come from the germline V gene (reference sequence). The V end was cut by 3 bases, the J end by 2 bases, with 18 bases between. CDR3 size: 16 residues. The CDR3 sequence: CASSSHSGKRPYEQYF. In nucleotides, the CDR3 is TGTGCCAGCAGCTCACATTCCGGGAAAAGACCCTACGAGCAGTACTTC. Full variable domain (remainder filled in from reference TRBV5-4 and TRBJ2-7): ETGVTQSPTHLIKTRGQQVTLRCSSQSGHNTVSWYQQALGQGPQFIFQYYREEENGRGNFPPRFSGLQFPNYSSELNVNALELDDSALYLCASSSHSGKRPYEQYFGPGTRLTVT.

The chain employs TRBV5-1 and TRBJ2-3, with 7 bases that match TRBD1. The CDR3 extends over 16 amino acids. CDR1 and CDR2 from the germline V gene are SGHRS and YFSETQ. J was trimmed by 0 bases and V by 4 bases; bases with no gene match: 8. The CDR3 region has the DNA TGCGCCAGCAGCGCGGATAGGGGACAGAGCACAGATACGCAGTATTTT. This gives the protein CASSADRGQSTDTQYF.

V usage is TRBV10-3 and J usage is TRBJ2-1; 9 nucleotides agree with TRBD2. Germline loops: CDR1 ENHRY, CDR2 SYGVKD. The CDR3 is 15 residues long. The J segment lost 7 bases and the V segment lost 5 bases, leaving 9 bases of the junction unmatched. The chain's CDR3 is CAISPAGGNLNEQFF. The CDR3 DNA follows: TGTGCCATCAGTCCAGCGGGAGGAAACCTTAATGAGCAGTTCTTC.

The CDR3: CASIMTGPSGNTIYF. In DNA form, the CDR3 reads TGTGCCAGCATCATGACAGGTCCCTCTGGAAACACCATATATTTT. V usage is TRBV6-5 and J usage is TRBJ1-3; tentative D call: TRBD1 (6 bases). The CDR3 loop spans 15 amino acids. Trimming took off 7 bases at V and 0 bases at J, with 13 bases between the two ends. Germline values: CDR1 MNHEY, CDR2 SVGAGI.

The genes are TRBV5-1 and TRBJ1-5; D is unresolved. This CDR3 is built from 15 residues. The germline CDR1 and CDR2 sequences are SGHRS and YFSETQ. The germline V and J ends were trimmed by 4 bases and 2 bases, with 13 bases remaining between them. CDR3 loop: CASSPGGVGNQPQHF. The CDR3, as DNA: TGCGCCAGCAGCCCTGGAGGAGTTGGCAATCAGCCCCAGCATTTT.

This chain connects TRBV7-6 to TRBJ2-3; the D gene is possibly TRBD1 (5 bases). The CDR3 loop spans 16 amino acids. CDR1 is SGHVS, CDR2 FNYEAQ, per germline. V gave up 1 base and J gave up 4 bases, with 15 bases separating them. Written as DNA, the CDR3 is TGTGCCAGCAGCTTAGGATTAGGGGTGCTCGCAGATACGCAGTATTTT. Translation: CASSLGLGVLADTQYF.

V and J are TRBV6-5 and TRBJ2-7; a possible D gene is TRBD2 (5 bases). Trimming took 2 bases from V and 2 from J, leaving 7 bases between them. The germline V gene has CDR1 MNHEY and CDR2 SVGAGI. The CDR3 is made up of 13 amino acids. CDR3 amino acids: CASSYHGAYEQYF. DNA for the CDR3: TGTGCCAGCAGTTACCACGGGGCCTACGAGCAGTACTTC.

The chain recombines TRBV5-1 with TRBJ2-1; D uncertain. The CDR3 contains 15 residues. V was clipped by 1 base and J by 7 bases, with 15 bases between them. Germline V gives CDR1 SGHRS, CDR2 YFSETQ. CDR3: CASSLSGQTINEQFF. The CDR3 nucleotides are TGCGCCAGCAGCTTGTCGGGTCAGACGATTAATGAGCAGTTCTTC.

This chain connects TRBV4-2 to TRBJ2-1; 7 bases agree with TRBD2. The CDR3 has 15 amino acids. V was clipped by 0 bases and J by 7 bases; unmatched bases: 6. The germline CDR1 and CDR2 sequences are LGHNA and YNFKEQ. The CDR3 DNA sequence: TGTGCCAGCAGCCAAGAAAAGAACGGGGGGAATGAGCAGTTCTTC. Translating gives CASSQEKNGGNEQFF.

The V and J genes are TRBV7-2 and TRBJ1-5, with D maybe TRBD1 (5 bases). V dropped 2 bases and J dropped 5 bases, with 7 bases sitting between them. The germline gives CDR1 SGHTA, CDR2 FQGNSA. The CDR3 runs 13 residues. CDR3 protein: CASSLTRDQPQHF. The DNA for the CDR3 is TGTGCCAGCAGCTTAACCAGGGATCAGCCCCAGCATTTT.

The chain recombines TRBV13 with TRBJ1-2; 11 bases map to TRBD1. CDR3 length: 17 amino acids. CDR1 and CDR2 (germline): PRHDT, FYEKMQ (reference sequence). Trimming removed 6 bases from V and 7 bases from J; junction bases left unmatched: 16. In nucleotides, the CDR3 is TGTGCCAGCAGTCACAAACCCTGGACAGGGGGCAGGGGTGGCTACACCTTC. Its protein is CASSHKPWTGGRGGYTF.

This clone was recorded only once. The V gene is TRBV7-3, the J gene TRBJ2-3; TRBD2 matches at 13 bases. This CDR3 has 16 amino acids. CDR1 SGHTA and CDR2 FQGTGA come from the germline V gene. The V segment lost 4 bases and the J segment 4 bases; nucleotides outside the gene matches: 5. CDR3 coding DNA: TGTGCCAGCAGCTCGGGACTAGCGGGGAAAGCAGATACGCAGTATTTT. Protein sequence: CASSSGLAGKADTQYF.

The J gene is TRBJ2-7, the V gene TRBV4-1, with D perhaps TRBD1 (5 bases). This CDR3 has 13 amino acids. V lost 1 base, J lost 3 bases, and 7 bases lay in between. The germline V gene has CDR1 MGHRA and CDR2 YSYEKL. DNA of the CDR3: TGCGCCAGCAGCCAAGCTCAGGGCTACGAGCAGTACTTC. It yields the protein CASSQAQGYEQYF.